The 15 T cell receptor beta chains below come from one sample, sequenced in a study of blood T cell repertoires in COVID-19. Some clones are missing from TCRdb's copy, which holds only in-frame ones; the method was immunoSEQ multiplex PCR. The sample yields about 300,000 clones, about nine tenths seen once. Sequencing was carried out using peripheral blood. These receptors all come from a woman younger than 45 with COVID-19, enrolled during active disease.

The chain recombines TRBV6-5 with TRBJ1-4, with TRBD1 as a possible D gene (6 bases). CDR3 length: 14 residues. Germline CDR1 MNHEY, CDR2 SVGAGI. The germline V and J ends were trimmed by 5 bases and 6 bases, with 13 bases remaining between them. CDR3 amino acids: CASSIGGQDEKLFF. CDR3 DNA sequence: TGTGCCAGCAGTATCGGGGGGCAGGATGAAAAACTGTTTTTT.

The chain links TRBV5-4 to TRBJ2-5; perhaps TRBD2 as D (5 bases). Germline lookup yields CDR1 SGHNT and CDR2 YYREEE (reference sequence). The V end was cut by 0 bases, the J end by 5 bases, with 11 bases between. This CDR3 contains 14 residues. The CDR3 DNA reads TGTGCCAGCAGCTTGGGTGTCTCGGGGGAGACCCAGTACTTC. It specifies CASSLGVSGETQYF.

The CDR3 nucleotides are TGTGCCAGCAGTCGGGAGGGGATTAACTATGGCTACACCTTC. Amino acid sequence: CASSREGINYGYTF. The chain uses TRBV28 and TRBJ1-2, with D possibly matching TRBD1 (5 bases). Trimming removed 5 bases from V and 1 base from J, with 11 bases in between. CDR3 length: 14 amino acids. Per the germline V gene, CDR1 is MDHEN and CDR2 is SYDVKM.

The chain combines TRBV6-4 with TRBJ2-1; 7 nucleotides match TRBD1. CDR3 size: 14 residues. Germline values: CDR1 MRHNA, CDR2 SNTAGT. Germline trimming cut 2 bases from V and 5 bases from J; bases unmatched to any gene: 3. For the CDR3, the DNA is TGTGCCAGCAGTGACGGGACAGAAAACAATGAGCAGTTCTTC. Protein product: CASSDGTENNEQFF.

The chain has TRBV5-1 and TRBJ2-5, with a weak D call TRBD2 (6 bases). There are 13 residues in the CDR3. V lost 7 bases and J lost 5, with 15 bases in between. Germline V lookup: CDR1 SGHRS, CDR2 YFSETQ. The CDR3 DNA reads as TGCGCCAGCCGCGGGACCCCGGGGGAGACCCAGTACTTC. It is translated as CASRGTPGETQYF.

The chain links TRBV30 to TRBJ2-1; perhaps TRBD2 as D (5 bases). V dropped 2 bases and J dropped 7 bases, with 15 bases sitting between them. The CDR3 has 14 residues. Germline CDR1 is GTSNPN and CDR2 is SVGIG (reference sequence). CDR3 bases: TGTGCCTGGAGTCCCCAGACCGGGGTAAATGAGCAGTTCTTC. Translation gives CAWSPQTGVNEQFF.

This clone has only one observation. The chain carries TRBV4-1 and TRBJ2-3, with D maybe TRBD1 (5 bases). Deletions cut 5 bases from V and 4 bases from J, with 10 bases between. The CDR3 runs to 13 residues. The germline gives CDR1 MGHRA, CDR2 YSYEKL. The CDR3 loop is CASSELRADTQYF. DNA for the CDR3: TGCGCCAGCAGCGAGCTCAGGGCAGATACGCAGTATTTT.

The chain has TRBV7-9 and TRBJ1-3; D unresolved. CDR1 SEHNR and CDR2 FQNEAQ come from the germline V gene (reference sequence). The CDR3 is 13 residues long. Trimming stripped 4 bases from V and 1 base from J, with 5 bases between. Written as DNA, the CDR3 is TGTGCCAGCAGCTATCCTTCTGGAAACACCATATATTTT. It is translated as CASSYPSGNTIYF.

The chain couples TRBV7-6 to TRBJ1-3; D call uncertain. CDR1 is SGHVS and CDR2 is FNYEAQ in the germline V gene. V was pared by 5 bases and J by 2 bases, with 16 bases between. This CDR3 comprises 16 residues. CDR3 residues: CASSLTARGTGNTIYF. In DNA form, the CDR3 reads TGTGCCAGCAGCCTCACGGCCCGGGGAACTGGAAACACCATATATTTT.

This clone was seen only once. This chain connects TRBV5-1 to TRBJ2-3; 9 nucleotides match TRBD1. The germline gives CDR1 SGHRS, CDR2 YFSETQ. CDR3 length: 15 amino acids. The trim removed 4 bases at V and 0 bases at J, leaving 3 bases unmatched. The CDR3 protein is CASSPGQGSTDTQYF. CDR3 nucleotides: TGCGCCAGCAGCCCCGGACAGGGGAGCACAGATACGCAGTATTTT.

In DNA form, the CDR3 reads TGTGCCAGTAGGATTAAAGGGGCTGGCCAGCCCCAGCATTTT. This gives the protein CASRIKGAGQPQHF. The V gene is TRBV19, the J gene TRBJ1-5, with D perhaps matching TRBD1 (5 bases). In germline, CDR1 is LNHDA, CDR2 SQIVND (reference sequence). This CDR3 spans 14 amino acids. Deletions cut 6 bases from V and 7 bases from J, with 16 bases between.

This sequence joins TRBV19 and TRBJ1-5, with 8 bases matching TRBD1. Trimming removed 8 bases from V and 7 bases from J; junction bases left unmatched: 4. Germline assignment: CDR1 LNHDA and CDR2 SQIVND (reference sequence). The CDR3 contains 12 residues. CDR3 DNA sequence: TGTGCCAGTGGAACAGGGGGACAGCCCCAGCATTTT. Its translation: CASGTGGQPQHF.

The chain uses TRBV19 and TRBJ1-2; the D is unclear. There are 12 residues in the CDR3. Between the trimmed V and J ends, which lost 4 bases and 2 bases, there was a span of 5 bases. The germline V gene has CDR1 LNHDA and CDR2 SQIVND (reference sequence). CDR3 in DNA: TGTGCCAGTAGTAGGCGGAACTATGGCTACACCTTC. Amino acids: CASSRRNYGYTF.

J is TRBJ1-2 and V is TRBV19; D not resolved. Germline-derived CDR1 and CDR2 are LNHDA and SQIVND (reference sequence). The CDR3 sequence is 14 residues long. V shed 4 bases and J shed 3 bases, with 12 bases lying between them. The CDR3 region is CASSTPGLYYGYTF. As DNA, the CDR3 is TGTGCCAGTAGTACCCCAGGATTGTACTATGGCTACACCTTC.

The chain has TRBV6-4 and TRBJ2-3, with 10 bases aligning to TRBD1. The CDR3 has 15 amino acids. V was pared by 3 bases and J by 4 bases, with 4 bases of the junction left unmatched. Germline V gene data show CDR1 as MRHNA and CDR2 as SNTAGT. CDR3 bases: TGTGCCAGCAGTGAGGACGGACAGGGGGCAGATACGCAGTATTTT. Translating it yields CASSEDGQGADTQYF.